Below are 10 T cell receptor beta chains sequenced from a single sample in a study of cytomegalovirus exposure and HLA in healthy donors. Vbeta (60) and Jbeta (13) primers were used in the PCR. Only in-frame clones appear in the TCRdb table, and some are missing; sequencing was by immunoSEQ multiplex PCR. The data contain some 170,000 clones, almost 80% of them singletons. The sequencing sample was made of PBMCs. These receptors were obtained from a young man in good health and CMV-seropositive.

This clone came up once. The V call is TRBV29-1, the J call TRBJ1-2, with a tentative D call TRBD1 (6 bases). V was shortened by 7 bases and J by 8 bases, with 23 bases between the two germline ends. Germline loops: CDR1 SQVTM, CDR2 ANQGSEA. This CDR3 is built from 14 residues. The DNA for the CDR3 is TGCAGCGCCCTGCCCCAGGGGTGGATTCTAGGCTACACCTTC. Translating it yields CSALPQGWILGYTF.

The genes are TRBV28 and TRBJ2-1; maybe TRBD1 (6 bases). V gave up 2 bases and J gave up 0 bases, with 11 bases separating them. Germline CDR1 reads MDHEN; CDR2 reads SYDVKM. The CDR3 is 16 amino acids. CDR3 region: CASSLAGDGSYNEQFF. In DNA form, the CDR3 reads TGTGCCAGCAGTTTAGCAGGGGACGGCTCCTACAATGAGCAGTTCTTC. The complete variable domain, with remaining parts taken from reference TRBV28 and TRBJ2-1, reads DVKVTQSSRYLVKRTGEKVFLECVQDMDHENMFWYRQDPGLGLRLIYFSYDVKMKEKGDIPEGYSVSREKKERFSLILESASTNQTSMYLCASSLAGDGSYNEQFFGPGTRLTVL.

V is TRBV25-1 and J is TRBJ2-3, with D hard to call. Germline assignment: CDR1 MGHDK and CDR2 SYGVNS. The ends were cut back, 6 bases at V and 2 bases at J, with 12 bases in the middle. The CDR3 has 14 residues. CDR3 residues: CASRGVGDTDTQYF. The CDR3 nucleotides read TGTGCCAGCAGAGGAGTGGGTGACACAGATACGCAGTATTTT.

The sample holds one count of this clone. The rearrangement joins TRBV11-2 to TRBJ2-4; 11 bases are shared with TRBD1. CDR1 and CDR2 from the germline V gene are SGHAT and FQNNGV. There are 18 residues in the CDR3. The V segment lost 4 bases and the J segment 0 bases; nucleotides outside the gene matches: 8. Written as DNA, the CDR3 is TGTGCCAGCAGCTCATCCGGGACAGGGGGGTTAGCCAAAAACATTCAGTACTTC. Translated: CASSSSGTGGLAKNIQYF.

The V call is TRBV28, the J call TRBJ1-2; 8 bases align to TRBD1. CDR3 length: 14 amino acids. The junction had 7 bases not matched to a gene; V was cut back by 6 bases and J by 4 bases. Germline V gives CDR1 MDHEN, CDR2 SYDVKM. The CDR3 nucleotides are TGTGCCAGCAGCATCACCGGGACAGGCTATGGCTACACCTTC. It encodes CASSITGTGYGYTF.

This clone was seen once. The chain is built from TRBV9 and TRBJ2-5; D could derive from TRBD1 or TRBD2 (5 bases each). The J call may be in error: the DNA end matches TRBJ2-7 better. Germline V CDR1 and CDR2: SGDLS, YYNGEE. The CDR3 is 15 residues long. The CDR3 region is CASSVTSGGSYEQYF. The CDR3 DNA sequence: TGTGCCAGCAGCGTCACTAGTGGGGGCTCCTACGAGCAGTACTTC.

The chain combines TRBV19 with TRBJ1-2; D is undetermined. This CDR3 spans 15 amino acids. CDR1 and CDR2 (germline): LNHDA, SQIVND (reference sequence). V was shortened by 6 bases and J by 1 base, with 15 bases between the two germline ends. CDR3 protein: CASRKLGQDNYGYTF. The CDR3 region has the DNA TGTGCCAGTAGAAAATTGGGCCAGGATAACTATGGCTACACCTTC.

This clone has more than one count but fewer than ten. The chain employs TRBV29-1 and TRBJ2-7, with D perhaps matching TRBD2 (5 bases). CDR1 is SQVTM, CDR2 ANQGSEA, per germline. V was trimmed by 7 bases and J by 7 bases, leaving 14 bases between them. CDR3 length: 11 amino acids. This chain's CDR3 is CSADSSGEQYF. DNA for the CDR3: TGCAGCGCAGACTCATCGGGGGAGCAGTACTTC.

This clone was counted only a few times. CDR3 DNA sequence: TGCGCCAGCAGCTTTAGTGGGAGGGAGTGGGGCGAGCAGTACTTC. Amino acids: CASSFSGREWGEQYF. The rearrangement links TRBV5-1 to TRBJ2-5; TRBD2 agrees at 7 bases. With the DNA end fitting TRBJ2-7 better, the J assignment may be wrong. The CDR3 has 15 residues. Germline lookup yields CDR1 SGHRS and CDR2 YFSETQ.

This rearrangement joins TRBV4-1 to TRBJ1-2; TRBD1 might be the D (6 bases). Trimming left V 4 bases short and J 2 bases short, with 14 bases between. Looked up from germline, CDR1 is MGHRA and CDR2 is YSYEKL. The CDR3 is 15 amino acids. The CDR3 nucleotides are TGCGCCAGCAGCCCGAAACAGGGCCTGAACTATGGCTACACCTTC. Its translation: CASSPKQGLNYGYTF.